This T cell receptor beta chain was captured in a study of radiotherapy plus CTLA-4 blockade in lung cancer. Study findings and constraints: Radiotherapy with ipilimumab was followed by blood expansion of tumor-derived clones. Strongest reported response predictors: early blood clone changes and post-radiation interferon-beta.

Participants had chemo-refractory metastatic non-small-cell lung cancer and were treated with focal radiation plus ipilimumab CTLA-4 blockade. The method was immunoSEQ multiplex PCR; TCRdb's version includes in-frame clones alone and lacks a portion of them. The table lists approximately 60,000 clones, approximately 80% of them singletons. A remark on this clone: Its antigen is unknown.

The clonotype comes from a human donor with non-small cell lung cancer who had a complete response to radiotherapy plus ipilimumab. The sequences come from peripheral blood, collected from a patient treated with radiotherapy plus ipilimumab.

CDR3 amino acids: CATSTTGGSYEQYF. CDR3 DNA sequence: TGTGCCACCAGCACCACAGGGGGATCCTACGAGCAGTACTTC. This chain joins TRBV15 and TRBJ2-7; 8 bases fit TRBD1. CDR1 is LNHNV and CDR2 is YYDKDF in the germline V gene (reference sequence). V lost 4 bases to trimming and J lost 1 base; unmatched junction nucleotides: 3. The CDR3 extends over 14 amino acids.